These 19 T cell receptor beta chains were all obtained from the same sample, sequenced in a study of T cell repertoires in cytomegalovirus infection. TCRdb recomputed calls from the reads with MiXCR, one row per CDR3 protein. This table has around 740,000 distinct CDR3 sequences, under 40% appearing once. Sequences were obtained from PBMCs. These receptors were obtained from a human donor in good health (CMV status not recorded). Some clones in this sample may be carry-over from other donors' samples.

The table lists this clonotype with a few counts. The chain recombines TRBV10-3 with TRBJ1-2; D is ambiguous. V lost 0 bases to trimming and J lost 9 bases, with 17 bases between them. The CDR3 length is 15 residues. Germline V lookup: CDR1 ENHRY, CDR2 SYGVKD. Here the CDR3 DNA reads TGTGCCATCAGTGAGTCGGAGCGAGCCTCGGAGAGCTACACCTTC. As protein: CAISESERASESYTF.

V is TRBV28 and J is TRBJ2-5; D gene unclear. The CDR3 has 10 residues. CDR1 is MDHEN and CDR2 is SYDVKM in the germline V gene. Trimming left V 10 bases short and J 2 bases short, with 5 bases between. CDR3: CATSQETQYF. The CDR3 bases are TGTGCCACATCACAAGAGACCCAGTACTTC.

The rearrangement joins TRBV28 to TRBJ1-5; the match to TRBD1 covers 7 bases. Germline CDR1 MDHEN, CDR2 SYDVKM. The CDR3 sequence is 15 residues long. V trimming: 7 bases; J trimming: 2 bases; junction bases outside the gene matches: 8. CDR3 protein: CASMRGDRGNQPQHF. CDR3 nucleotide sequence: TGTGCCAGCATGAGGGGAGACAGGGGCAATCAGCCCCAGCATTTT.

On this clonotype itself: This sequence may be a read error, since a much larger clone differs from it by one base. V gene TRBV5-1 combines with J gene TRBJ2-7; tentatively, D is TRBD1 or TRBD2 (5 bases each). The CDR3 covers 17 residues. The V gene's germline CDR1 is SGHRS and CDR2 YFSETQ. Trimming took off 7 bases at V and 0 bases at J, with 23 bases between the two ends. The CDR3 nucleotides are TGCGCCAGCCGCCCGAAAGGGACGGCCCGAAGCTCCTACGAGCAGTACTTC. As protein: CASRPKGTARSSYEQYF.

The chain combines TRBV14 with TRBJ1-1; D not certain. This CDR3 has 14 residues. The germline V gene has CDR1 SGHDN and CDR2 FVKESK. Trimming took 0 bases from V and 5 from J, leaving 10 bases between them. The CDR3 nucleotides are TGTGCCAGCAGCCAAGAAAGGACCGAGACTGAAGCTTTCTTT. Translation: CASSQERTETEAFF. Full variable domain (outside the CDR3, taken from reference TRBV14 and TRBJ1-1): EAGVTQFPSHSVIEKGQTVTLRCDPISGHDNLYWYRRVMGKEIKFLLHFVKESKQDESGMPNNRFLAERTGGTYSTLKVQPAELEDSGVYFCASSQERTETEAFFGQGTRLTVV.

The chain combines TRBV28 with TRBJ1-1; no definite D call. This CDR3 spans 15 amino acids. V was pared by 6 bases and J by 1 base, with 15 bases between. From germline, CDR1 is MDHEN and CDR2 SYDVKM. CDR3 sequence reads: CASRTPVGRNTEAFF. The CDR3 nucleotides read TGTGCCAGCAGAACCCCGGTAGGGAGGAACACTGAAGCTTTCTTT.

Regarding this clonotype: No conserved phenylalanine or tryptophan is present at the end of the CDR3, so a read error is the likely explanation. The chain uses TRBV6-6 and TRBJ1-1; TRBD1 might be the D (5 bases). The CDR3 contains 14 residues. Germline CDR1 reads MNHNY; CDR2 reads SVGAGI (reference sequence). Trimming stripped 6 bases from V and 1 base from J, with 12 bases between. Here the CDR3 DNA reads TGTGCCAGCAGATTGGGACGGCCGAACACTGAAGCTTTCTTG. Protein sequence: CASRLGRPNTEAFL.

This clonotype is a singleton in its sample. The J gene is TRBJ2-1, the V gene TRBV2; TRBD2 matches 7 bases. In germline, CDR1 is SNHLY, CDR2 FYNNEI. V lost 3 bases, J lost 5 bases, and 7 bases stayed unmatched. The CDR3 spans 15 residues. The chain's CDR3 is CASSDQVAGHNEQFF. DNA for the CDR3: TGTGCCAGCAGTGATCAGGTAGCGGGCCACAATGAGCAGTTCTTC.

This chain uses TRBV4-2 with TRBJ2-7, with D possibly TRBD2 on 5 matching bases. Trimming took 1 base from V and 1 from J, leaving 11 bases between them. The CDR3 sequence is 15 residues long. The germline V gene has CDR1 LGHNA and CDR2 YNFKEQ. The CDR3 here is CASSQGTHESYEQYF. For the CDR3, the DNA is TGTGCCAGCAGCCAAGGGACTCACGAGTCCTACGAGCAGTACTTC.

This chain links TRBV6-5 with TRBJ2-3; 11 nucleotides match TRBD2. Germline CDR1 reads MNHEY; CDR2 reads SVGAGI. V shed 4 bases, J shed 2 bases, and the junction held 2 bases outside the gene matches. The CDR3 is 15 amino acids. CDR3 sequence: CASSSTSGVTDTQYF. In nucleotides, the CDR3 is TGTGCCAGCAGTTCGACTAGCGGGGTCACAGATACGCAGTATTTT.

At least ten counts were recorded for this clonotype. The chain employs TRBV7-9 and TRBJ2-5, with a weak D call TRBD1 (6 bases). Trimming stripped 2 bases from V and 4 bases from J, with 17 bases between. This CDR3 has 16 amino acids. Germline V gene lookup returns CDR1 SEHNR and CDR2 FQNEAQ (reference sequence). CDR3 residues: CASSLRQTGGRETQYF. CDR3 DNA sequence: TGTGCCAGCAGCTTACGGCAGACTGGGGGCCGAGAGACCCAGTACTTC.

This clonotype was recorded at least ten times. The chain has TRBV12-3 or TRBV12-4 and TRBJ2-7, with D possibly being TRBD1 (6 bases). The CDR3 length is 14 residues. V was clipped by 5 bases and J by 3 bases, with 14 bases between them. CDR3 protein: CASSHGQTIYEQYF. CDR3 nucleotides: TGTGCCAGCAGTCACGGACAGACGATCTACGAGCAGTACTTC.

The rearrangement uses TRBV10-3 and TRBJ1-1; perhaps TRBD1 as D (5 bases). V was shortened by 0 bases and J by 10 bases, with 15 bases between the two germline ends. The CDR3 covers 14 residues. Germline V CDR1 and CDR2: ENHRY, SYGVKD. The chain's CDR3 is CAISESMSGGGAFF. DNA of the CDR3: TGTGCCATCAGTGAGTCGATGAGTGGGGGGGGAGCTTTCTTT.

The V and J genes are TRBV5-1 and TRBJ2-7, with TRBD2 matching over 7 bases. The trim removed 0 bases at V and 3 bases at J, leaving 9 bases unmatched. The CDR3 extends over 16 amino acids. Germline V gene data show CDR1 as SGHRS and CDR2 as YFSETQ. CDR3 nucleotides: TGCGCCAGCAGCTTGGGGCGGGCGGGAGCTCGCTACGAGCAGTACTTC. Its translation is CASSLGRAGARYEQYF.

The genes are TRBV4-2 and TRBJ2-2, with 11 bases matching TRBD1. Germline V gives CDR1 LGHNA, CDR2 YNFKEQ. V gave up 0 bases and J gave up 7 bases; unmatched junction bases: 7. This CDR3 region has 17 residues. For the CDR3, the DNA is TGTGCCAGCAGCCAAGAGGGGGGACAGGGGGTGGTCGGGGAGCTGTTTTTT. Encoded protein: CASSQEGGQGVVGELFF.

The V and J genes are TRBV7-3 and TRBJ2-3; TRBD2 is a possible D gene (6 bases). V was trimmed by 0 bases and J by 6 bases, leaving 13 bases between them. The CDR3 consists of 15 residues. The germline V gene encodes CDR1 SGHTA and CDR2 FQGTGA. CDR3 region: CASSLTGGAFDTQYF. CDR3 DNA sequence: TGTGCCAGCAGCTTAACCGGCGGGGCGTTTGATACGCAGTATTTT.

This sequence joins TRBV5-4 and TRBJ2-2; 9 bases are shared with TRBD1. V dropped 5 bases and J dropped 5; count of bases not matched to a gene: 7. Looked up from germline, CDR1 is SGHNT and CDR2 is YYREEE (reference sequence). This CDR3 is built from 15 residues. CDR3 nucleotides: TGTGCCAGCAGTCAGGACAGGGGTATGACCGGGGAGCTGTTTTTT. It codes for CASSQDRGMTGELFF.

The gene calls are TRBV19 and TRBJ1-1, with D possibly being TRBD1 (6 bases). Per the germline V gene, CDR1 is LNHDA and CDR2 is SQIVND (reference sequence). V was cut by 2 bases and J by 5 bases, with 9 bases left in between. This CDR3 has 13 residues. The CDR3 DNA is TGTGCCAGTAGTATATGGGGGCGAACTGAAGCTTTCTTT. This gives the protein CASSIWGRTEAFF.

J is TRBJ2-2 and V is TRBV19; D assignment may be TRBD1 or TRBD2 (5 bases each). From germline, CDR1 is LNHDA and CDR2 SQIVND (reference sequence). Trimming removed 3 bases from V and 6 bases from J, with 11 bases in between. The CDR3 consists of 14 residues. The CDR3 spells CASSIDRGAGELFF. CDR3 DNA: TGTGCCAGTAGTATCGATCGGGGCGCCGGGGAGCTGTTTTTT.